The 21 T cell receptor beta chains in this list originate from one sample, sequenced in a study of cytomegalovirus exposure and HLA in healthy donors. Both 60 Vbeta primers and 13 Jbeta primers went into the PCR. The table came from immunoSEQ multiplex PCR; TCRdb's copy has only in-frame clones and leaves some out. The table records 150,000 to 200,000 clones, about 72% of them present only once. The specimen sequenced was PBMCs. The receptors stem from a girl between 5 and 17 years old in good health and CMV-seronegative.

This chain links TRBV9 with TRBJ2-3, with 9 bases identical to TRBD2. CDR1 SGDLS and CDR2 YYNGEE come from the germline V gene. The CDR3 length is 16 residues. Trimming took 0 bases from V and 3 from J; bases not matched to a gene: 5. CDR3 sequence (DNA): TGTGCCAGCAGCGTAGCGGCGGGGGGGCAGACAGATACGCAGTATTTT. It is translated as CASSVAAGGQTDTQYF.

The chain employs TRBV28 and TRBJ1-1; D may be TRBD1 (5 bases). Trimming pared 8 bases from V and 3 bases from J, leaving 16 bases between. CDR1 is MDHEN and CDR2 is SYDVKM in the germline V gene. The CDR3 is 14 amino acids. The CDR3 region is CASSPPGSYTEAFF. The CDR3, as DNA: TGTGCCAGCTCTCCCCCAGGGTCGTACACTGAAGCTTTCTTT. Together with reference TRBV28 and TRBJ1-1, the CDR3 gives the full variable domain: DVKVTQSSRYLVKRTGEKVFLECVQDMDHENMFWYRQDPGLGLRLIYFSYDVKMKEKGDIPEGYSVSREKKERFSLILESASTNQTSMYLCASSPPGSYTEAFFGQGTRLTVV.

V is TRBV6-5 and J is TRBJ1-2; no firm D call. The CDR3 totals 12 residues. V shed 5 bases and J shed 11 bases, with 15 bases lying between them. Germline lookup yields CDR1 MNHEY and CDR2 SVGAGI. The CDR3 sequence is CASSEWASFYTF. The CDR3 region has the DNA TGTGCCAGCAGTGAATGGGCCTCCTTTTACACCTTC.

The J gene is TRBJ1-3, the V gene TRBV5-1; D is uncertain. Germline CDR1 SGHRS, CDR2 YFSETQ. Deletions cut 4 bases from V and 0 bases from J, with 8 bases between. The CDR3 is 14 residues long. CDR3 in DNA: TGCGCCAGCAGCACTCACAGCTCTGGAAACACCATATATTTT. Protein product: CASSTHSSGNTIYF.

The J gene is TRBJ1-2, the V gene TRBV2, with D possibly matching TRBD1 (6 bases). Germline V gene sequence: CDR1 SNHLY, CDR2 FYNNEI. The CDR3 sequence is 14 residues long. Trimming left V 11 bases short and J 1 base short, with 17 bases between. Here the CDR3 DNA reads TGTGCCGGCACCGAGGGGGATCTTAACTATGGCTACACCTTC. Encoded protein: CAGTEGDLNYGYTF.

The chain combines TRBV9 with TRBJ1-1; 9 bases match TRBD1. Germline V gene lookup returns CDR1 SGDLS and CDR2 YYNGEE. This CDR3 is built from 13 residues. V shed 8 bases and J 2 bases; nucleotides not matched to a gene: 4. CDR3 amino acids: CASRGQGNTEAFF. CDR3 sequence (DNA): TGTGCCAGTAGGGGACAGGGAAACACTGAAGCTTTCTTT. Based on the CDR3 plus reference TRBV9 and TRBJ1-1, the full variable domain is DSGVTQTPKHLITATGQRVTLRCSPRSGDLSVYWYQQSLDQGLQFLIQYYNGEERAKGNILERFSAQQFPDLHSELNLSSLELGDSALYFCASRGQGNTEAFFGQGTRLTVV.

This clone was seen a handful of times. The CDR3 nucleotides read TGTGCCAGTAGTTTATATTTGGGGCCCTCTGGAAACACCATATATTTT. It translates to CASSLYLGPSGNTIYF. This chain joins TRBV19 and TRBJ1-3; weak D call: TRBD1 (5 bases). V gave up 5 bases and J gave up 0 bases, with 14 bases separating them. The germline gives CDR1 LNHDA, CDR2 SQIVND (reference sequence). The CDR3 totals 16 residues. Using reference TRBV19 and TRBJ1-3 for the parts outside the CDR3, the full variable domain is DGGITQSPKYLFRKEGQNVTLSCEQNLNHDAMYWYRQDPGQGLRLIYYSQIVNDFQKGDIAEGYSVSREKKESFPLTVTSAQKNPTAFYLCASSLYLGPSGNTIYFGEGSWLTVV.

The chain joins TRBV6-5 to TRBJ2-5; D unresolved. V shed 5 bases and J shed 3 bases, with 10 bases lying between them. This CDR3 has 13 residues. Germline CDR1 and CDR2: MNHEY and SVGAGI. The chain's CDR3 is CASSLGSEETQYF. CDR3 nucleotides: TGTGCCAGCAGTCTAGGCTCAGAAGAGACCCAGTACTTC.

This clone was seen more than once but under ten times. The V call is TRBV25-1, the J call TRBJ2-2, with D perhaps TRBD1 (6 bases). Germline V gene sequence: CDR1 MGHDK, CDR2 SYGVNS. V shed 6 bases and J shed 3 bases, with 14 bases lying between them. The CDR3 contains 15 residues. CDR3 in amino acids: CASRVGAMDTGELFF. DNA for the CDR3: TGTGCCAGCAGAGTGGGGGCGATGGACACCGGGGAGCTGTTTTTT.

Concerning this clone: The same CDR3 also results from other DNA sequences found in this sample. The chain links TRBV2 to TRBJ1-4; 8 bases match TRBD1. The length of the CDR3 is 15 residues. CDR1 is SNHLY, CDR2 FYNNEI, per germline. V lost 8 bases and J lost 6; bases outside the gene matches: 11. DNA of the CDR3: TGTGCCAGCGACGGGGCGGGACAGGATTATGAAAAACTGTTTTTT. Protein sequence: CASDGAGQDYEKLFF.

The chain uses TRBV19 and TRBJ2-7; maybe TRBD2 (6 bases). The CDR3 has 14 residues. Germline loops: CDR1 LNHDA, CDR2 SQIVND (reference sequence). Trimming removed 0 bases from V and 5 bases from J, with 11 bases in between. DNA for the CDR3: TGTGCCAGTAGTATAGACTCCGGGGAGGACGAGCAGTACTTC. Amino acids: CASSIDSGEDEQYF.

The V and J genes are TRBV27 and TRBJ1-1, with TRBD1 as a possible D gene (5 bases). The CDR3 spans 14 residues. With 5 bases removed from V and 1 base from J, the gap between germline ends came to 11 bases. CDR1 and CDR2 (germline): MNHEY, SMNVEV (reference sequence). This CDR3 is CASSRLTGNTEAFF. In nucleotides, the CDR3 is TGTGCCAGCAGTCGACTCACAGGGAACACTGAAGCTTTCTTT.

Details on this clone: The same CDR3 also results from other DNA sequences found in this sample. The chain employs TRBV5-1 and TRBJ2-2, with 7 bases fitting TRBD1. The CDR3 has 15 amino acids. Germline V lookup: CDR1 SGHRS, CDR2 YFSETQ. V shed 0 bases, J shed 5 bases, and the junction held 4 bases outside the gene matches. The CDR3 sequence is CASSLARTGTGELFF. CDR3 DNA sequence: TGCGCCAGCAGCTTGGCCAGGACAGGAACCGGGGAGCTGTTTTTT.

The rearrangement links TRBV15 to TRBJ1-5, with D uncertain. V was shortened by 0 bases and J by 6 bases, with 18 bases between the two germline ends. This CDR3 is 17 amino acids long. Germline V lookup: CDR1 LNHNV, CDR2 YYDKDF (reference sequence). The CDR3 loop reads CATSRDLEGSVFQPQHF. The CDR3 bases are TGTGCCACCAGCAGAGATCTGGAGGGATCGGTGTTTCAGCCCCAGCATTTT.

The CDR3 loop is CATSRGPGQGTEAFF. The CDR3 region has the DNA TGTGCCACCAGCAGAGGTCCGGGACAGGGAACTGAAGCTTTCTTT. The chain is built from TRBV15 and TRBJ1-1; 9 nucleotides match TRBD1. The CDR3 contains 15 residues. The germline V gene encodes CDR1 LNHNV and CDR2 YYDKDF (reference sequence). V shed 1 base and J 5 bases; nucleotides not matched to a gene: 5. Combining the CDR3 with reference TRBV15 and TRBJ1-1 gives the whole variable domain DAMVIQNPRYQVTQFGKPVTLSCSQTLNHNVMYWYQQKSSQAPKLLFHYYDKDFNNEADTPDNFQSRRPNTSFCFLDIRSPGLGDTAMYLCATSRGPGQGTEAFFGQGTRLTVV.

This chain uses TRBV7-9 with TRBJ2-7; D not resolved. Germline CDR1 reads SEHNR; CDR2 reads FQNEAQ (reference sequence). The CDR3 totals 14 residues. V was clipped by 2 bases and J by 1 base, with 9 bases between them. The CDR3 here is CASSLQEDSYEQYF. CDR3 coding DNA: TGTGCCAGCAGCTTACAAGAGGATTCCTACGAGCAGTACTTC. The complete variable domain, with remaining parts taken from reference TRBV7-9 and TRBJ2-7, reads DTGVSQNPRHKITKRGQNVTFRCDPISEHNRLYWYRQTLGQGPEFLTYFQNEAQLEKSRLLSDRFSAERPKGSFSTLEIQRTEQGDSAMYLCASSLQEDSYEQYFGPGTRLTVT.

V gene TRBV6-5 combines with J gene TRBJ1-2, with D perhaps matching TRBD1 (5 bases). The CDR3 is 14 residues long. V shed 0 bases and J shed 6 bases, with 11 bases lying between them. Germline values: CDR1 MNHEY, CDR2 SVGAGI. CDR3 loop: CASSYSARAHGYTF. CDR3 nucleotides: TGTGCCAGCAGTTACTCGGCCAGGGCTCATGGCTACACCTTC.

The sample holds one count of this clone. The chain is built from TRBV5-1 and TRBJ2-5, with TRBD1 identical over 7 bases. Germline V gives CDR1 SGHRS, CDR2 YFSETQ. The CDR3 loop spans 15 amino acids. The V segment lost 0 bases and the J segment 5 bases; nucleotides outside the gene matches: 7. The CDR3 coding sequence is TGCGCCAGCAGCTTGGCTCTTGACAGGGCGGAGACCCAGTACTTC. Translated: CASSLALDRAETQYF.

This clone was seen more than once but under ten times. The chain couples TRBV6-1 to TRBJ1-1, with TRBD1 as a possible D gene (6 bases). V was pared by 8 bases and J by 1 base, with 8 bases between. The germline V gene encodes CDR1 MNHNS and CDR2 SASEGT. The CDR3 is 12 amino acids. CDR3 residues: CASGQKNTEAFF. The CDR3 DNA reads TGTGCCAGCGGACAGAAGAACACTGAAGCTTTCTTT.

The J gene is TRBJ2-5, the V gene TRBV30; the D gene is possibly TRBD1 (6 bases). The CDR3 sequence is 14 residues long. The V gene lost 4 bases and the J gene lost 5 bases, with 17 bases spanning the gap. CDR1 is GTSNPN and CDR2 is SVGIG in the germline V gene (reference sequence). CDR3 in DNA: TGTGCCTGGAAGGGGTGGGGGCCCGAGGAGACCCAGTACTTC. This sequence encodes CAWKGWGPEETQYF.

This rearrangement joins TRBV19 to TRBJ2-5, with a tentative D call TRBD2 (7 bases). This CDR3 is 14 amino acids long. V shed 4 bases and J shed 5 bases, with 14 bases lying between them. CDR1 is LNHDA, CDR2 SQIVND, per germline (reference sequence). CDR3 in DNA: TGTGCCAGTAGTAGCGGGGGCGCGGGTGAGACCCAGTACTTC. It codes for CASSSGGAGETQYF.